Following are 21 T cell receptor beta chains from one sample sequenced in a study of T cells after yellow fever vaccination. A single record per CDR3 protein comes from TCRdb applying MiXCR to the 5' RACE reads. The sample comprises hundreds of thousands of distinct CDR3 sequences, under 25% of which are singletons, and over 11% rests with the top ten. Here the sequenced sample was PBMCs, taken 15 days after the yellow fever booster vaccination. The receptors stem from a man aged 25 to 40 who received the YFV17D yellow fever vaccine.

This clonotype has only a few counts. This CDR3 is CASTGAGDLVFF. The CDR3 DNA reads TGTGCCAGCACCGGGGCGGGGGATCTGGTTTTCTTT. The chain uses TRBV7-9 and TRBJ1-1; tentatively, D is TRBD1 (5 bases). This CDR3 has 12 amino acids. The V gene's germline CDR1 is SEHNR and CDR2 FQNEAQ (reference sequence). V shed 7 bases and J shed 13 bases, with 19 bases lying between them.

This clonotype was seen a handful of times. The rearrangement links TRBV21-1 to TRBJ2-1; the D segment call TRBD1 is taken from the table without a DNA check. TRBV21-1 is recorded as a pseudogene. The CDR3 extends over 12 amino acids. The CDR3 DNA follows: TGTGCCAGCAACGGGGGAATGAATGAGCAGTTCTTC. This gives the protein CASNGGMNEQFF.

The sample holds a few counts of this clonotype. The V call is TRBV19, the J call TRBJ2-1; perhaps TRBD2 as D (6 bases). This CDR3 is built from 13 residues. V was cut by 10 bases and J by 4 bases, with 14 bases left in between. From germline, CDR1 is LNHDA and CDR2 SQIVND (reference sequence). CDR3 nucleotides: TGTGCCACCCGGCTCGGGAGTTACAATGAGCAGTTCTTC. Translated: CATRLGSYNEQFF.

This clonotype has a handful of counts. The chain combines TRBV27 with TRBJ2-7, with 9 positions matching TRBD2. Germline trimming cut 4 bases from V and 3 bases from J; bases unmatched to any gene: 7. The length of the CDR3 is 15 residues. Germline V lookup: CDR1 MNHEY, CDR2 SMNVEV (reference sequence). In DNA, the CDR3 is TGTGCCAGCAGTTCCTCAGGACTAGCGAGCTACGAGCAGTACTTC. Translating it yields CASSSSGLASYEQYF.

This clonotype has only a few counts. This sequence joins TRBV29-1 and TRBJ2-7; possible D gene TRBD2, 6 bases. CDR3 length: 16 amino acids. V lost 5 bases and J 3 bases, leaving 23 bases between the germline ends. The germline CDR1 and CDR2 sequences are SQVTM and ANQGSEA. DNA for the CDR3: TGCAGCGTTATGGGGGGAAGGTTAATTGGGGGCTACGAGCAGTACTTC. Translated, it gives CSVMGGRLIGGYEQYF.

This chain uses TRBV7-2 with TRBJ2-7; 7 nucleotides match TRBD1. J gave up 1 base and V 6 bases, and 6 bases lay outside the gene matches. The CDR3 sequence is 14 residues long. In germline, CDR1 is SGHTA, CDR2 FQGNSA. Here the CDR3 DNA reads TGTGCCAGCAGTAGGGGGACAGTTTCCTACGAGCAGTACTTC. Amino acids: CASSRGTVSYEQYF. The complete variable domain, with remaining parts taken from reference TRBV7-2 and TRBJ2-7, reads GAGVSQSPSNKVTEKGKDVELRCDPISGHTALYWYRQSLGQGLEFLIYFQGNSAPDKSGLPSDRFSAERTGGSVSTLTIQRTQQEDSAVYLCASSRGTVSYEQYFGPGTRLTVT.

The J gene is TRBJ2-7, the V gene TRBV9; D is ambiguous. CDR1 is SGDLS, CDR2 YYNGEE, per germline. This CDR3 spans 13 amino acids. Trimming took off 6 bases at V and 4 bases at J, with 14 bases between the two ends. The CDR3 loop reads CASTPQAEYEQYF. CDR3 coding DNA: TGTGCCAGCACCCCGCAGGCGGAGTACGAGCAGTACTTC.

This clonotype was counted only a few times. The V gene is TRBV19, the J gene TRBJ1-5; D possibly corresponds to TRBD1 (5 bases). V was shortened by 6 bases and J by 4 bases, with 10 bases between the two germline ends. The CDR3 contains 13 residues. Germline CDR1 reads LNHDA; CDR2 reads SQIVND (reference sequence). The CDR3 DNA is TGTGCCAGTAGACGGGACGTGAATCAGCCCCAGCATTTT. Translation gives CASRRDVNQPQHF.

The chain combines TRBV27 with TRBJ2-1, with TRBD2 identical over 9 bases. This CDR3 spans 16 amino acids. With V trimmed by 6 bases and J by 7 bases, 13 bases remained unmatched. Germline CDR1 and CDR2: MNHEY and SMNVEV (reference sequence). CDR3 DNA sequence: TGTGCCAGCAGCGGCCTTAGCGGGAGAGGGGGGAATGAGCAGTTCTTC. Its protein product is CASSGLSGRGGNEQFF.

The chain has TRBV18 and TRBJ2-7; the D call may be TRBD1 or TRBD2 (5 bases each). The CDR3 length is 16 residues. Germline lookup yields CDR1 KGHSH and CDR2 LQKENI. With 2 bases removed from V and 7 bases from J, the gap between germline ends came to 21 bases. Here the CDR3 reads CASSPSLGTDGGEQYF. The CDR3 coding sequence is TGTGCCAGCTCACCATCACTCGGGACGGACGGCGGAGAGCAGTACTTC.

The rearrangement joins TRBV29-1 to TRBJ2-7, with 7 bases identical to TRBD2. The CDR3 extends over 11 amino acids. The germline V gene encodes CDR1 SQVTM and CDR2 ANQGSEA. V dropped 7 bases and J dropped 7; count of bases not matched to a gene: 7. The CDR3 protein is CSGHNSGEQYF. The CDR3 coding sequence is TGCAGCGGGCACAATAGCGGGGAGCAGTACTTC.

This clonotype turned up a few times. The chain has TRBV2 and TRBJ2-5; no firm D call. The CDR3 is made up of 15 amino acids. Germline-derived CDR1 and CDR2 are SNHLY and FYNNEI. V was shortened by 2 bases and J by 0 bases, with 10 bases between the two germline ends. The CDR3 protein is CASSESVANQETQYF. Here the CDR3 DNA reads TGTGCCAGCAGTGAATCGGTCGCTAACCAAGAGACCCAGTACTTC.

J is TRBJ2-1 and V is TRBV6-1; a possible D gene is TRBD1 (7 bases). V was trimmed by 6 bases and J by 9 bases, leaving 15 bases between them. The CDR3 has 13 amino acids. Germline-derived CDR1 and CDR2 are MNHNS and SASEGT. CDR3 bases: TGTGCCAGCAGGCTGACAGGGAGGAGTGAGCAGTTCTTC. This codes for CASRLTGRSEQFF.

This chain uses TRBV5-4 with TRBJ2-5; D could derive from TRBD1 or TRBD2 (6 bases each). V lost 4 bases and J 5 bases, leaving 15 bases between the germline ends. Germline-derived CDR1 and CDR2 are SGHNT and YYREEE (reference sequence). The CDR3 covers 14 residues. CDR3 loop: CASSPDIGGETQYF. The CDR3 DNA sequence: TGTGCCAGCAGCCCGGACATAGGGGGGGAGACCCAGTACTTC.

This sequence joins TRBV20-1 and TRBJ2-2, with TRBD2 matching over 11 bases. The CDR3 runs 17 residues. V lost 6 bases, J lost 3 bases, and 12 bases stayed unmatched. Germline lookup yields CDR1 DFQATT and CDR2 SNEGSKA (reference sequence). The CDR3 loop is CSASRALAGVDTGELFF. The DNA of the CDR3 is TGCAGTGCCAGCCGCGCACTAGCGGGAGTTGACACCGGGGAGCTGTTTTTT.

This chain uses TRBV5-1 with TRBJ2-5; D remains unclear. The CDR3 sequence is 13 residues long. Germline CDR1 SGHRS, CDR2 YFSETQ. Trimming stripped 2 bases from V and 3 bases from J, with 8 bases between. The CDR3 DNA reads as TGCGCCAGCAGCTTCGCACACAAAGAGACCCAGTACTTC. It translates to CASSFAHKETQYF.

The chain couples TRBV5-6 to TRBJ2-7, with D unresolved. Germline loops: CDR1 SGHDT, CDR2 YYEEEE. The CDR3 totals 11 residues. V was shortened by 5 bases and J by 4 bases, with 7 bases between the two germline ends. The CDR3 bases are TGTGCCAGCAGTGCGGAATACGAGCAGTACTTC. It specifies CASSAEYEQYF.

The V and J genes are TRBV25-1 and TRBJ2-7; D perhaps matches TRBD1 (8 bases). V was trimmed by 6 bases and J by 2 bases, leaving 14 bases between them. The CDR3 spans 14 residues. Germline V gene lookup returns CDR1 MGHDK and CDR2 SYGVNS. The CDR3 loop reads CASRGGTGPYEQYF. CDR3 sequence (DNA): TGTGCCAGCAGGGGGGGGACAGGCCCCTACGAGCAGTACTTC.

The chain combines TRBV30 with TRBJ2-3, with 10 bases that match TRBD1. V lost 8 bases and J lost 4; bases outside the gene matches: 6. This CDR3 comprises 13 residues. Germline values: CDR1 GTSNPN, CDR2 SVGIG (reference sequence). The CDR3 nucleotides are TGTGCCCTCGACAGGGGGCGGGCAGATACGCAGTATTTT. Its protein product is CALDRGRADTQYF.

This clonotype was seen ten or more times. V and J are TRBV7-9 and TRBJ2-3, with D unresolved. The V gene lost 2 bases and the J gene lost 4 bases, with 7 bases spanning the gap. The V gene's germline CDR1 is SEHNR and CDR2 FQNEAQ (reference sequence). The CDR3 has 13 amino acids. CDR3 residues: CASSLWEADTQYF. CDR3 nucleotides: TGTGCCAGCAGCTTATGGGAAGCAGATACGCAGTATTTT.

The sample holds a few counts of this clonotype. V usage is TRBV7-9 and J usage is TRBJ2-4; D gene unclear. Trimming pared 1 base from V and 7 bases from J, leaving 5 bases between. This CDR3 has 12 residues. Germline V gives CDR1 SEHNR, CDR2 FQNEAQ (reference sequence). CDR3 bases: TGTGCCAGCAGCTTAGTTTTGAACATTCAGTACTTC. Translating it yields CASSLVLNIQYF.